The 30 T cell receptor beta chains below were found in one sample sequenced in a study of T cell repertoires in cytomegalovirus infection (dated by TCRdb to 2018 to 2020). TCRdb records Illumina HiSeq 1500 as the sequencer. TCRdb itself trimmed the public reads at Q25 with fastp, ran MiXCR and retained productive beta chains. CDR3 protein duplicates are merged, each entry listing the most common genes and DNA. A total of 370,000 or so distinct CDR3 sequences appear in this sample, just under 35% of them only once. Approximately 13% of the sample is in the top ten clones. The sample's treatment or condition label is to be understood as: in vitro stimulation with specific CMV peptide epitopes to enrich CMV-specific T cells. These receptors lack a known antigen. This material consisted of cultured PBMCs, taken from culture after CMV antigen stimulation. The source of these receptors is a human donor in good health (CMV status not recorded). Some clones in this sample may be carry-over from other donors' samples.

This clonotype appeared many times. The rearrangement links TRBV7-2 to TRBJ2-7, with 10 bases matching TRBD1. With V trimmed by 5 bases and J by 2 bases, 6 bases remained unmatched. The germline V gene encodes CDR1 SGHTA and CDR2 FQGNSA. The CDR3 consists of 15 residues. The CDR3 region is CASSIDRGRTYEQYF. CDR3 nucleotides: TGTGCCAGCAGCATAGACAGGGGGCGCACCTACGAGCAGTACTTC.

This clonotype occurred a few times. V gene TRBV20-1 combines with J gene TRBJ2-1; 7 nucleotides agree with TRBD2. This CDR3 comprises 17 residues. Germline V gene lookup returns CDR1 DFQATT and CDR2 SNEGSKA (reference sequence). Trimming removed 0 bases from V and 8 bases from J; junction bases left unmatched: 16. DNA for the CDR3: TGCAGTGCTAGAGATCTGACGGGAGGAAAAACTGGCTATGAGCAGTTCTTC. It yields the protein CSARDLTGGKTGYEQFF.

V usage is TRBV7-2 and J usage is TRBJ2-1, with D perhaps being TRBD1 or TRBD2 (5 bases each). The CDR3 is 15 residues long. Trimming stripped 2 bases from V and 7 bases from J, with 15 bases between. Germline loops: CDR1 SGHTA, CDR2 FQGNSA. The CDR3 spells CASSLTVGRANEQFF. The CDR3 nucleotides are TGTGCCAGCAGCTTAACCGTGGGGCGGGCAAATGAGCAGTTCTTC. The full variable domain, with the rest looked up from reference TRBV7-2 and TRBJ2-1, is GAGVSQSPSNKVTEKGKDVELRCDPISGHTALYWYRQSLGQGLEFLIYFQGNSAPDKSGLPSDRFSAERTGGSVSTLTIQRTQQEDSAVYLCASSLTVGRANEQFFGPGTRLTVL.

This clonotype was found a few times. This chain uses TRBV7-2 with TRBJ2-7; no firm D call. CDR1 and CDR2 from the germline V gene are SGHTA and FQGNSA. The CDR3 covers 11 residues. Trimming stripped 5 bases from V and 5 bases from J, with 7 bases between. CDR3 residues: CASSQRHEQYF. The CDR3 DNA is TGTGCCAGCAGCCAACGCCACGAGCAGTACTTC.

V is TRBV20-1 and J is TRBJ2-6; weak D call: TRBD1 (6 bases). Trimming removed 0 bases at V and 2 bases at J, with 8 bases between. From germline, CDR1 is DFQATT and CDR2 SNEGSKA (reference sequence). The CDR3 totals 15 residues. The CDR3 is CSARETGTGANVLTF. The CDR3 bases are TGCAGTGCTAGAGAAACAGGGACTGGGGCCAACGTCCTGACTTTC.

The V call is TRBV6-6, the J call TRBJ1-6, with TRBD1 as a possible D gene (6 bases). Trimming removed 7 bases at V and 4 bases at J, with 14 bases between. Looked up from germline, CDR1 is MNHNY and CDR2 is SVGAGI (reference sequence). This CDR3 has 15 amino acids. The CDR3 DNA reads TGTGCCAGCACCTCGGACAGACCGTATAATTCACCCCTCCACTTT. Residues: CASTSDRPYNSPLHF.

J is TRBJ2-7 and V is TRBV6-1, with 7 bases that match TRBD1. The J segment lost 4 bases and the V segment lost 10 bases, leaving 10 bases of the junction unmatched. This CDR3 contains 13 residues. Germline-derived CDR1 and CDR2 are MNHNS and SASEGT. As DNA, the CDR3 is TGTGCCACCGTTACAGGGGCAGGTTACGAGCAGTACGTC. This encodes CATVTGAGYEQYV.

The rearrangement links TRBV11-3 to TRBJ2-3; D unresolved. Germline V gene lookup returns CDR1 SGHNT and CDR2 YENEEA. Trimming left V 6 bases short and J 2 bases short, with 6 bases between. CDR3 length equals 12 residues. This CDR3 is CASSKNTDTQYF. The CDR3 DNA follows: TGTGCCAGCAGTAAAAACACAGATACGCAGTATTTT.

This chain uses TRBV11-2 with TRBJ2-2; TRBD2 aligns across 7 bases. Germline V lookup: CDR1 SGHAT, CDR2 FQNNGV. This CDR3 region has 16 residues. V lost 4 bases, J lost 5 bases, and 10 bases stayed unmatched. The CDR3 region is CASSSRGDSVTGELFF. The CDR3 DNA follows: TGTGCCAGCAGCTCACGGGGGGACTCCGTTACCGGGGAGCTGTTTTTT.

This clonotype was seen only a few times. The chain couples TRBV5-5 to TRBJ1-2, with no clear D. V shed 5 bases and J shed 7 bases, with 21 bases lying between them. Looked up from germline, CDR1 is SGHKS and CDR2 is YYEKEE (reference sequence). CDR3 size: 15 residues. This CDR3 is CASRLAVTTELGYTF. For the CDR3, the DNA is TGTGCCAGCAGGCTAGCAGTGACTACTGAACTTGGCTACACCTTC.

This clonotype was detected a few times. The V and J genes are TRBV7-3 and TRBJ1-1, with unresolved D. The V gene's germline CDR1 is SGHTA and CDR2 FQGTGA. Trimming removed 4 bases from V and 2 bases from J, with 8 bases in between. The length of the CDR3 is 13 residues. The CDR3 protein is CASSSSPNTEAFF. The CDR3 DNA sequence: TGTGCCAGCAGCTCTAGTCCCAACACTGAAGCTTTCTTT.

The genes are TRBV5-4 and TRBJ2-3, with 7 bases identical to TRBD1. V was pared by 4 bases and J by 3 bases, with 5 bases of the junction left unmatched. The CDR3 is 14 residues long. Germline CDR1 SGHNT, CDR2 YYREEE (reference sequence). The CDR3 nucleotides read TGTGCCAGCAGCCAGGACAGGACTACAGATACGCAGTATTTT. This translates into CASSQDRTTDTQYF.

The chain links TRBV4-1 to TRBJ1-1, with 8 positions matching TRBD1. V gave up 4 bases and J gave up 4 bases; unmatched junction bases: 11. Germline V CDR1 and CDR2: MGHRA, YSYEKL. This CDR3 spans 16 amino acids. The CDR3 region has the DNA TGCGCCAGCAGCCTCTTCGACAGGGGTAAGACCACTGAAGCTTTCTTT. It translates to CASSLFDRGKTTEAFF.

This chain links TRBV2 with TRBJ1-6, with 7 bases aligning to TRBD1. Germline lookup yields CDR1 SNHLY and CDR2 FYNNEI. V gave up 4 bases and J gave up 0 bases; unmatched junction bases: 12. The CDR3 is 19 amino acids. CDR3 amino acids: CASSGGPGQLSSYNSPLHF. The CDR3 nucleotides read TGTGCCAGCAGTGGCGGCCCGGGACAGCTGAGCTCCTATAATTCACCCCTCCACTTT.

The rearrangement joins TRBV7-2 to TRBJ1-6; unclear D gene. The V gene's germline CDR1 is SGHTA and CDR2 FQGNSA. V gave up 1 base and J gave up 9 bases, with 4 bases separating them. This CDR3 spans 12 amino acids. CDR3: CASSLGGSPLHF. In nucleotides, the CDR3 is TGTGCCAGCAGCTTAGGGGGTTCACCCCTCCACTTT. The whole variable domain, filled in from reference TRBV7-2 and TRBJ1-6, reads GAGVSQSPSNKVTEKGKDVELRCDPISGHTALYWYRQSLGQGLEFLIYFQGNSAPDKSGLPSDRFSAERTGGSVSTLTIQRTQQEDSAVYLCASSLGGSPLHFGNGTRLTVT.

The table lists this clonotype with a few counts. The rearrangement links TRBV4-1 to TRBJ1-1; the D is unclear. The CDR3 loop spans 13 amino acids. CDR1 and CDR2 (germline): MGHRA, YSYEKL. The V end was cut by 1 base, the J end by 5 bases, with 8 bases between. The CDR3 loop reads CASSQGSATEAFF. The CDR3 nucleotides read TGCGCCAGCAGCCAAGGATCGGCTACTGAAGCTTTCTTT.

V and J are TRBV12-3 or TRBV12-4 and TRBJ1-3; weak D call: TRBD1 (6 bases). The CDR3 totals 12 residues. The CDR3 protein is CANQGLGNTIYF. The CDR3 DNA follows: TGTGCTAACCAGGGGTTGGGAAACACCATATATTTT.

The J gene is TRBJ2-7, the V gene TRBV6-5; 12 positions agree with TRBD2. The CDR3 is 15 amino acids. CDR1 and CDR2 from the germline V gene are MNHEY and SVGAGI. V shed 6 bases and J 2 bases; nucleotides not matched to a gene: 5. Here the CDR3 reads CASRRLAGDPYEQYV. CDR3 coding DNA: TGTGCCAGCAGGAGACTAGCGGGAGATCCCTACGAGCAGTACGTC.

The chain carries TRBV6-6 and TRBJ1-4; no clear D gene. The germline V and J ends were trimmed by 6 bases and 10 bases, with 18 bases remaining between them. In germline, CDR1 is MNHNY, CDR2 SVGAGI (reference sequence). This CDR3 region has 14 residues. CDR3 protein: CASRNRETRGKLFF. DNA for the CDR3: TGTGCCAGCAGAAACCGGGAAACACGTGGAAAACTGTTTTTT.

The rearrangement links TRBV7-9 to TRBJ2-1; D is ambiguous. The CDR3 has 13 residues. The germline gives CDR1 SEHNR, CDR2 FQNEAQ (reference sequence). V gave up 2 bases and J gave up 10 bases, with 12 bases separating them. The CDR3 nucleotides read TGTGCCAGCAGCTTATCTTTAGCAACCGAGCAGTTCTTC. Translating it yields CASSLSLATEQFF.

CDR3 sequence reads: CASSYSGRSGWDNQPQHF. The CDR3 coding sequence is TGTGCCAGCAGTTACTCGGGGCGGTCCGGGTGGGACAATCAGCCCCAGCATTTT. V is TRBV6-2 or TRBV6-3 and J is TRBJ1-5; TRBD1 might be the D (5 bases). This CDR3 comprises 18 residues. V was trimmed by 0 bases and J by 3 bases, leaving 18 bases between them. The germline V gene has CDR1 MNHEY and CDR2 SVGEGT.

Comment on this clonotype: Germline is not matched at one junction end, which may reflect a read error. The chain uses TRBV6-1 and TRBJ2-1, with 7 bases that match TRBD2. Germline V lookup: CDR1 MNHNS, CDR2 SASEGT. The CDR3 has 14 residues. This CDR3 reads CGLGTANSYNEQFF. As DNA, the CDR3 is TGCGGACTAGGGACTGCTAACTCCTACAATGAGCAGTTCTTC.

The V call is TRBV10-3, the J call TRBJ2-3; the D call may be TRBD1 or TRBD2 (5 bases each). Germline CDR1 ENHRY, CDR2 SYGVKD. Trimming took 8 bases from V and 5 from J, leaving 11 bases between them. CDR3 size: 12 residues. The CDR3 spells CAIGGVEDTQYF. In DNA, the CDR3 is TGTGCCATCGGGGGAGTTGAAGATACGCAGTATTTT.

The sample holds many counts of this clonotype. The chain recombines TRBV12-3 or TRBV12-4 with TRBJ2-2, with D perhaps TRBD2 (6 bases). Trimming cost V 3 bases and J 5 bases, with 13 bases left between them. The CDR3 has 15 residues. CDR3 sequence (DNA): TGTGCCAGCAGTTTTCAGCGGGCCGGGACCGGGGAGCTGTTTTTT. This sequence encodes CASSFQRAGTGELFF.

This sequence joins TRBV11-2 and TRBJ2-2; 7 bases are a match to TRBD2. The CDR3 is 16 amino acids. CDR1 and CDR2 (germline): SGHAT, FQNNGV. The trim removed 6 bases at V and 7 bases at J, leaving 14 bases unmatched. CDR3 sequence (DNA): TGTGCCAGCAGGCCTTGGGGGAGGGCCAAAGACGGGGAGCTGTTTTTT. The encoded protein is CASRPWGRAKDGELFF.

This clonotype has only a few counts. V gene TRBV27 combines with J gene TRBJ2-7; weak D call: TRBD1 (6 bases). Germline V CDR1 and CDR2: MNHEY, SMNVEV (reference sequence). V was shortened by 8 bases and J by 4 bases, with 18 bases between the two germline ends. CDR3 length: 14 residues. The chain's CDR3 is CASAAGAGEYEQYV. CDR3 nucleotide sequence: TGTGCCAGCGCCGCTGGGGCAGGGGAGTACGAGCAGTACGTC.

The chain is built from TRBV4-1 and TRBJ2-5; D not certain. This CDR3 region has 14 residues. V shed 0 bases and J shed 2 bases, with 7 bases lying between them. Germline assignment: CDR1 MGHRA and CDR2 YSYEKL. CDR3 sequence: CASSQDVTQETQYF. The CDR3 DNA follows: TGCGCCAGCAGCCAAGATGTCACTCAAGAGACCCAGTACTTC.

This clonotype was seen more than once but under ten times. CDR3 nucleotides: TGTGCCAGCAGGCCCGGGACAGGGCAGCCGGGCTACACCTTC. Its translation: CASRPGTGQPGYTF. V usage is TRBV28 and J usage is TRBJ1-2; 9 bases align to TRBD1. The CDR3 runs 14 residues. J was trimmed by 8 bases and V by 6 bases; bases with no gene match: 10. In germline, CDR1 is MDHEN, CDR2 SYDVKM.

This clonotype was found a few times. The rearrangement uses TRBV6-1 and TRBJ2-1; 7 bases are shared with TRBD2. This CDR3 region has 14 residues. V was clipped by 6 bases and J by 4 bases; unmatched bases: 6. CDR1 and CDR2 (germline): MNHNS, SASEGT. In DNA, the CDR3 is TGTGCCAGCAGGTCTAGCGGCGGTTACAATGAGCAGTTCTTC. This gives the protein CASRSSGGYNEQFF.

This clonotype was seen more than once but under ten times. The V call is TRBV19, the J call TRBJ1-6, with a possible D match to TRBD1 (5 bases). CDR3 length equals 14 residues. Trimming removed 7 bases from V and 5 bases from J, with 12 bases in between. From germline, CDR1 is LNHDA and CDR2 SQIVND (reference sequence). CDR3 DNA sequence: TGTGCCAGTAATTCCGGGGCCAATAATTCACCCCTCCACTTT. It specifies CASNSGANNSPLHF.